The 4 T cell receptor beta chains below were found in one sample sequenced in a study of siplizumab effects on memory and regulatory T cells. As described, mixed lymphocyte reaction cells underwent coculture at 37°C for a duration of roughly six days. The table came from immunoSEQ multiplex PCR; TCRdb's copy has only in-frame clones and leaves some out. This repertoire shows roughly 3,300 clones, around half found once; its top ten account for roughly 5%. No antigen is known for these receptors. The specimen was CFSE-low (dividing) CD4+ T cells sorted from an allogeneic mixed lymphocyte reaction. Receptors were obtained from a human donor in good health; the cells came from an allogeneic mixed lymphocyte reaction.

This clone has just one count. The chain joins TRBV7-2 to TRBJ2-1; D remains unclear. Between the trimmed V and J ends, which lost 3 bases and 5 bases, there was a span of 8 bases. The CDR3 contains 13 residues. CDR1 and CDR2 (germline): SGHTA, FQGNSA. CDR3: CASSLSRNNEQFF. The CDR3 coding sequence is TGTGCCAGCAGCTTGTCTAGGAACAATGAGCAGTTCTTC.

This clone was seen a handful of times. The rearrangement joins TRBV7-3 to TRBJ2-1, with D possibly being TRBD1 or TRBD2 (5 bases each). The CDR3 has 12 amino acids. The V and J ends lost 2 bases and 8 bases respectively, with 7 bases between them. Germline CDR1 SGHTA, CDR2 FQGTGA. CDR3 region: CASSLLGDEQFF. The CDR3 bases are TGTGCCAGCAGCTTATTGGGGGATGAGCAGTTCTTC.

This clone was detected only a few times. This chain connects TRBV9 to TRBJ2-2; D possibly corresponds to TRBD1 (5 bases). The CDR3 extends over 15 amino acids. The germline V gene encodes CDR1 SGDLS and CDR2 YYNGEE. V lost 1 base and J lost 2, with 9 bases in between. This CDR3 reads CASSVQGLNTGELFF. CDR3 coding DNA: TGTGCCAGCAGCGTACAGGGTCTTAACACCGGGGAGCTGTTTTTT.

Only a few counts were recorded for this clone. J is TRBJ2-2 and V is TRBV5-1; 10 bases line up with TRBD2. The germline V gene has CDR1 SGHRS and CDR2 YFSETQ. The CDR3 loop spans 15 amino acids. Unmatched junction bases numbered 6, after V lost 4 bases and J lost 6 bases. CDR3 amino acids: CASSPLAGVPGELFF. The CDR3 bases are TGCGCCAGCAGCCCCCTAGCGGGGGTTCCCGGGGAGCTGTTTTTT.